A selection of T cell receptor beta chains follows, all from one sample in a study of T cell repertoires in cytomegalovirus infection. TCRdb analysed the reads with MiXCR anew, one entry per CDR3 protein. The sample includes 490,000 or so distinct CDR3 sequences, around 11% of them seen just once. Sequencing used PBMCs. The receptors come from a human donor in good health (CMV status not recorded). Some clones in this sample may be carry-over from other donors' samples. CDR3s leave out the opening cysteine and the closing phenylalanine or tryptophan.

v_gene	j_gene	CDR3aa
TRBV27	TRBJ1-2	ASSPRLGRGSQGGYGYT
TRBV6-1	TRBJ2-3	ASSARQGSSADTQY
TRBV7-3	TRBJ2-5	ASSSYLQETQY
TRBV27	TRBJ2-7	ASSLRSLAGVSPYEQY
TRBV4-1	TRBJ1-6	ASSLPWGRITEDSPLH
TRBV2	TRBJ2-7	ASSDRDSSYEQY
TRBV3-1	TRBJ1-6	ASSPSSRPNNSPLH
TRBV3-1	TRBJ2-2	ASSNRGGLKTGELF
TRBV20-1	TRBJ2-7	SALTSGYSYEQY
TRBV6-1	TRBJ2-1	ASSEAGGYNEQF
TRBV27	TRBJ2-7	ASSLTGMGSYEQY
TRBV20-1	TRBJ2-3	SVNRGLGTDTQY
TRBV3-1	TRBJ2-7	ASSQRVGTPPYEQY
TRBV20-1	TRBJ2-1	SAEGDEQF
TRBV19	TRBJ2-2	ASTSLLAGWDTGELF
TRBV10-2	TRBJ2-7	ASSGAGSYEQY
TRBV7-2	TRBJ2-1	ASSLDSGAYNEQF
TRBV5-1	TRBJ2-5	ASSPTTARAYQETQY
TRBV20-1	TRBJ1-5	SASGTLNQPH
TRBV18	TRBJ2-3	ASSPSNPSTDTQY
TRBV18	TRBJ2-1	ASSPPTSGRRNEQF
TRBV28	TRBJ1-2	ASFGTDYGYT
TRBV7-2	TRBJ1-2	ASSLGGSLYGYT
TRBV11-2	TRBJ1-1	ASSLPGTGGLAF
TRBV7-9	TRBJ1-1	ASSPTPRGRTEAF
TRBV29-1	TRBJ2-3	SVGGLDTDTQY
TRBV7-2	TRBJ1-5	ASSLSGVRNQPQH
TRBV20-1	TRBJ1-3	SAASGVGNTIY
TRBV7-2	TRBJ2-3	ASSLDRSRRY
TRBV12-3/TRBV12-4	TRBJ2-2	AAVEREADGELF
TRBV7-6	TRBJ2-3	ASSLYLSTDTQY
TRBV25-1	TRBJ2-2	ASTQDRVAGELF
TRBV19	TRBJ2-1	ASSGGRPNNEQF
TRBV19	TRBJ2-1	ASNHGRGSYNEQF